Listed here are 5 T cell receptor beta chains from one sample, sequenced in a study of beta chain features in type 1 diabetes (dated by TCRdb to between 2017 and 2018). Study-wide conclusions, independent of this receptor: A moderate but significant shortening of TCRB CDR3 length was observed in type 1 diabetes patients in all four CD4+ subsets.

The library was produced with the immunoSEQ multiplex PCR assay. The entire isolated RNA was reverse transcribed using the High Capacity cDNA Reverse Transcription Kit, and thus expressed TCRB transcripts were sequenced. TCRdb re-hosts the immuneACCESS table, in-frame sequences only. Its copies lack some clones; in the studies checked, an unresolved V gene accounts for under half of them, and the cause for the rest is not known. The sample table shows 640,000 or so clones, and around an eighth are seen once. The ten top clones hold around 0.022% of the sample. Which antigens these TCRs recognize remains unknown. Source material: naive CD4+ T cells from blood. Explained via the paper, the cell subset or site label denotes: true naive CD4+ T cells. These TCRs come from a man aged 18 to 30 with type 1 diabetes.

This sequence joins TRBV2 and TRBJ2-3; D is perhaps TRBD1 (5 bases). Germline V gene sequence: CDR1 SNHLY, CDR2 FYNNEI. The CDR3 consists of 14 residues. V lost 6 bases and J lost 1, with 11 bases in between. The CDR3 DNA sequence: TGTGCCAGCAGCTACCTCAGGGGCACAGATACGCAGTATTTT. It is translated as CASSYLRGTDTQYF.

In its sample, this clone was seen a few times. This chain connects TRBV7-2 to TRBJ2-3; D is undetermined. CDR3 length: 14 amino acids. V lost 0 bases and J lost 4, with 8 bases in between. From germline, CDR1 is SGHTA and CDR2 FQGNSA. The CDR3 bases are TGTGCCAGCAGCTTAGCGCCGTCGGCAGATACGCAGTATTTT. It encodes CASSLAPSADTQYF.

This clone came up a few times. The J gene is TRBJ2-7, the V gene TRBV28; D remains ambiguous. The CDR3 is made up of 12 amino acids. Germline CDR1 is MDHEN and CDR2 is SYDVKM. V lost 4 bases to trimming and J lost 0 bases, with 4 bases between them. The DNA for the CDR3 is TGTGCCAGCAGTTCGTACTCCTACGAGCAGTACTTC. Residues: CASSSYSYEQYF.

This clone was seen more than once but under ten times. For the CDR3, the DNA is TGTGCCCGACGACTAGCGGGCTCCTACGAGCAGTACTTC. Translating it yields CARRLAGSYEQYF. The chain is built from TRBV2 and TRBJ2-7; the match to TRBD2 covers 10 bases. The CDR3 runs 13 residues. V dropped 11 bases and J dropped 0; count of bases not matched to a gene: 4. Looked up from germline, CDR1 is SNHLY and CDR2 is FYNNEI.

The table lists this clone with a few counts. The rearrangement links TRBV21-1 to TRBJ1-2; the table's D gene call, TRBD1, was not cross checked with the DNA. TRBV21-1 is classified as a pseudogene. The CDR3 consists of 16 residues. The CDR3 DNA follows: TGTGCCAGCAGCAAAGGCCGGGACAGGGAGGACTATGGCTACACCTTC. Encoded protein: CASSKGRDREDYGYTF.